This T cell receptor beta chain was captured by sequencing in a study of CD8+ T cells in alopecia areata. Whole-study context: Tofacitinib ran 6 to 18 months, followed by 6 months off drug.

This clone occurred a few times. Extracted from the samples, RNA was reverse transcribed into cDNA to serve as the sequencing template. Only in-frame clones appear in the TCRdb table, and some are missing; sequencing was by immunoSEQ multiplex PCR. The sample lists 150,000 to 200,000 clones; 53% were seen once. Stated treatment: oral pan-JAK inhibitor, 5-10 mg twice daily. This sequence was found in a human donor with alopecia areata. The sample in question was CD8+ T cells sorted from blood, obtained at week 24, from a patient treated with tofacitinib.

The CDR3 DNA is TGTGCCAGCAGCTTCCGAACCTCATTAAATTCACCCCTCCACTTT. Amino acid sequence: CASSFRTSLNSPLHF. The chain carries TRBV5-5 and TRBJ1-6; D gene ambiguous. The V gene's germline CDR1 is SGHKS and CDR2 YYEKEE (reference sequence). With 2 bases removed from V and 7 bases from J, the gap between germline ends came to 13 bases. The CDR3 is 15 amino acids. The full variable domain, with the rest looked up from reference TRBV5-5 and TRBJ1-6, is DAGVTQSPTHLIKTRGQQVTLRCSPISGHKSVSWYQQVLGQGPQFIFQYYEKEERGRGNFPDRFSARQFPNYSSELNVNALLLGDSALYLCASSFRTSLNSPLHFGNGTRLTVT.